A single sample gave rise to the 10 T cell receptor beta chains below, sequenced in a study of cytomegalovirus exposure and HLA in healthy donors. Clones were read by immunoSEQ multiplex PCR, and TCRdb kept only the in-frame ones, dropping some. The sample includes about 160,000 clones, 70% to 90% seen only once; the top ten take 2% to 2.5%. The material sequenced was PBMCs. These receptors all stem from a woman between 18 and 30 years old in good health and CMV-seronegative.

This chain uses TRBV4-1 with TRBJ2-2, with a tentative D call TRBD2 (5 bases). This CDR3 comprises 13 residues. The V and J ends lost 2 bases and 6 bases respectively, with 7 bases between them. The germline V gene has CDR1 MGHRA and CDR2 YSYEKL. In nucleotides, the CDR3 is TGCGCCAGCAGCCAATTGGGAGCCGGGGAGCTGTTTTTT. Protein: CASSQLGAGELFF.

The rearrangement uses TRBV5-4 and TRBJ1-6; no clear D gene. Germline V CDR1 and CDR2: SGHNT, YYREEE (reference sequence). The V end lost 7 bases, the J end lost 0 bases, and 5 bases lay between the germline ends. The CDR3 has 13 amino acids. CDR3: CASRSSYNSPLHF. The DNA of the CDR3 is TGTGCCAGCCGGAGCTCCTATAATTCACCCCTCCACTTT.

The J gene is TRBJ1-1, the V gene TRBV11-2, with D hard to call. This CDR3 has 18 amino acids. Trimming removed 5 bases at V and 3 bases at J, with 25 bases between. Germline CDR1 is SGHAT and CDR2 is FQNNGV. CDR3 sequence (DNA): TGTGCCAGCAGCCATATCAGCATACTCACTAGTTCTCACACTGAAGCTTTCTTT. Protein sequence: CASSHISILTSSHTEAFF.

Only one count was recorded for this clone. The gene calls are TRBV5-1 and TRBJ2-7; no clear D gene. The germline V gene encodes CDR1 SGHRS and CDR2 YFSETQ. V gave up 4 bases and J gave up 3 bases, with 11 bases separating them. The CDR3 has 13 residues. The CDR3 bases are TGCGCCAGCAGCGCGACTCCCCTCTACGAGCAGTACTTC. It encodes CASSATPLYEQYF.

V is TRBV4-3 and J is TRBJ1-3, with D perhaps TRBD1 (5 bases). The length of the CDR3 is 16 residues. The germline V and J ends were trimmed by 0 bases and 2 bases, with 11 bases remaining between them. Germline CDR1 and CDR2: LGHNA and YSLEER. This CDR3 reads CASSQDTPGAGNTIYF. DNA of the CDR3: TGCGCCAGCAGCCAAGATACCCCGGGGGCTGGAAACACCATATATTTT.

V is TRBV27 and J is TRBJ1-2, with TRBD1 matching 9 bases. CDR3 length: 13 residues. With 6 bases clipped from V and 8 bases from J, the junction kept 7 bases outside the gene matches. CDR1 is MNHEY and CDR2 is SMNVEV in the germline V gene (reference sequence). CDR3 in amino acids: CASSLRDREGYTF. The CDR3, as DNA: TGTGCCAGCAGCCTCCGGGACAGGGAGGGCTACACCTTC.

The chain is built from TRBV5-5 and TRBJ2-7; D perhaps matches TRBD1 (6 bases). Looked up from germline, CDR1 is SGHKS and CDR2 is YYEKEE (reference sequence). V dropped 6 bases and J dropped 5 bases, with 12 bases sitting between them. The length of the CDR3 is 12 residues. The CDR3 loop is CASTPGAHEQYF. The CDR3 nucleotides read TGTGCCAGCACCCCAGGGGCGCACGAGCAGTACTTC.

The genes are TRBV7-6 and TRBJ1-2; tentative D call: TRBD1 (6 bases). The V end was cut by 5 bases, the J end by 4 bases, with 14 bases between. Per the germline V gene, CDR1 is SGHVS and CDR2 is FNYEAQ. This CDR3 comprises 14 residues. This CDR3 is CASSLHARGYGYTF. For the CDR3, the DNA is TGTGCCAGCAGCCTCCACGCCAGGGGCTATGGCTACACCTTC.

The chain links TRBV5-1 to TRBJ2-1; D remains unclear. V lost 4 bases and J lost 4, with 18 bases in between. The V gene's germline CDR1 is SGHRS and CDR2 YFSETQ. CDR3 length: 16 amino acids. DNA of the CDR3: TGCGCCAGCAGCCCGACTGATGTTCGTTTTTACAATGAGCAGTTCTTC. Its translation: CASSPTDVRFYNEQFF.

This clone showed up just a few times. V usage is TRBV27 and J usage is TRBJ1-2; TRBD1 matches 8 bases. The CDR3 runs to 14 residues. The V and J ends lost 4 bases and 4 bases, in that order; junction bases with no gene match: 5. Germline V gene sequence: CDR1 MNHEY, CDR2 SMNVEV (reference sequence). Written as DNA, the CDR3 is TGTGCCAGCAGTTCCAGGGGGCGGGCCTATGGCTACACCTTC. Protein sequence: CASSSRGRAYGYTF.